This entry is about one T cell receptor beta chain. Its antigen is still unknown. TCRdb passed the reads through MiXCR, listing each CDR3 protein once. The table has some 440,000 distinct CDR3 sequences, about 33% seen once; the top ten hold roughly an eighth. The CDR3 covers 13 residues. V lost 4 bases to trimming and J lost 9 bases; unmatched junction nucleotides: 6. This sample was included in a study of T cell repertoires in cytomegalovirus infection. On the study more broadly: A matching HLA type, together with CMV infection, was signaled by public TCR beta signatures.

Study-wide results and limits: Cumulated frequencies of public TCR beta families served to identify carriers of CMV plus the relevant HLA. Dominating the ex vivo response were HLA-C-restricted CMV-specific TCR beta clonotypes.

The sequence was collected from a human donor in good health (CMV status not recorded). Some clones in this sample may be carry-over from other donors' samples. The specimen was PBMCs. The rearrangement joins TRBV12-3 or TRBV12-4 to TRBJ1-5; 7 positions match TRBD1. The CDR3 region is CASSSGDSRPQHF. In DNA form, the CDR3 reads TGTGCCAGCAGTTCTGGGGACAGTCGGCCCCAGCATTTT.